The rows below give T cell receptor beta chains drawn from one sample of a study of identical twins. MiXCR, applied by TCRdb to the 5' RACE reads, yields one record per CDR3 protein. The sample has some 660,000 distinct CDR3 sequences; 8.5% to 9.5% are singletons. Another study also made use of these data, one on yellow fever vaccine responses in identical twins.

Sequenced sample: PBMCs. The receptors come from a woman between 18 and 29 years old in good health. The CDR3 runs from the conserved cysteine through the conserved F or W. The D gene is left open where the match is weak. Where a row states a size, it is once, few, many or the class of an expanded clone; other rows omit it.

CATTTSGGYGGETQYF	TGTGCCACCACGACTAGCGGGGGGTATGGAGGGGAGACCCAGTACTTC	TRBV24-1	TRBD2	NA	TRBJ2-5
CASSSPPRLGEQYF	TGTGCCAGCAGTTCCCCCCCCCGGTTGGGGGAGCAGTACTTC	TRBV12-3/TRBV12-4	NA	NA	TRBJ2-7
CASSQSVRTEAFF	TGTGCCAGCAGCCAATCGGTGAGAACTGAAGCTTTCTTT	TRBV14	NA	NA	TRBJ1-1
CASSQDPGSQYEQYF	TGCGCCAGCAGCCAAGATCCCGGGAGTCAGTACGAGCAGTACTTC	TRBV4-3	NA	few	TRBJ2-7
CASNPFSGGDHTQYF	TGTGCCAGCAACCCTTTTAGCGGGGGGGATCATACGCAGTATTTT	TRBV2	TRBD2	NA	TRBJ2-3
CSAPTLTTGRGANVLTF	TGCAGTGCCCCGACCCTTACTACAGGGCGGGGGGCCAACGTCCTGACTTTC	TRBV20-1	NA	NA	TRBJ2-6
CSVGPRANEQFF	TGCAGCGTTGGCCCAAGAGCCAATGAGCAGTTCTTC	TRBV29-1	NA	few	TRBJ2-1
CASSLLFTENTEAFF	TGTGCCAGCAGCTTATTATTTACAGAGAACACTGAAGCTTTCTTT	TRBV7-2	NA	few	TRBJ1-1
CASSLGGVRNYEQYF	TGTGCCAGCAGTTTAGGTGGGGTCAGAAACTACGAGCAGTACTTC	TRBV28	NA	many	TRBJ2-7
CASSPGTALNQPQHF	TGTGCCAGCAGTCCCGGGACAGCCCTCAATCAGCCCCAGCATTTT	TRBV6-1	TRBD1	many	TRBJ1-5
CASSVSGGIQETQYF	TGTGCCAGCAGCGTTAGCGGGGGGATCCAAGAGACCCAGTACTTC	TRBV9	TRBD2	NA	TRBJ2-5
CSVVLAGTDTQYF	TGCAGCGTTGTTTTAGCGGGCACAGATACGCAGTATTTT	TRBV29-1	NA	many	TRBJ2-3
CASSPRGGASSYNEQFF	TGCGCCAGCAGCCCCCGAGGGGGGGCCAGCTCCTACAATGAGCAGTTCTTC	TRBV4-1	NA	few	TRBJ2-1
CASSLARTYEQYF	TGTGCCAGCAGTTTAGCGCGGACTTACGAGCAGTACTTC	TRBV12-3/TRBV12-4	NA	many	TRBJ2-7
CASRRDYDYNEQFF	TGTGCCAGCCGCCGGGACTACGATTACAATGAGCAGTTCTTC	TRBV9	TRBD2	NA	TRBJ2-1
CASSVTSGVQETQYF	TGTGCCAGCAGCGTTACTAGCGGAGTACAAGAGACCCAGTACTTC	TRBV7-9	TRBD2	many	TRBJ2-5
CSVAFSRDNGYTF	TGCAGCGTTGCGTTTTCCCGGGACAATGGCTACACCTTC	TRBV29-1	NA	few	TRBJ1-2
CASSHLTGGFTEAFF	TGTGCCAGCAGCCACCTCACAGGGGGTTTTACTGAAGCTTTCTTT	TRBV3-1	TRBD1	few	TRBJ1-1
CASSLARQGQETQYF	TGCGCCAGCAGCTTGGCACGACAGGGTCAAGAGACCCAGTACTTC	TRBV5-1	TRBD1	many	TRBJ2-5
CASSSTVGGVWDEQYF	TGTGCCAGCAGCTCTACAGTAGGGGGCGTCTGGGACGAGCAGTACTTC	TRBV7-2	TRBD1	NA	TRBJ2-7
CASSPTPHFGDTQYF	TGTGCCAGCAGCCCGACCCCCCATTTTGGAGATACGCAGTATTTT	TRBV5-6	NA	NA	TRBJ2-3
CASSEAGVSDTQYF	TGTGCCAGCAGCGAAGCGGGAGTTTCAGATACGCAGTATTTT	TRBV4-2	TRBD2	many	TRBJ2-3
CASSSDRDTDTQYF	TGTGCCAGCAGCAGCGACAGGGACACAGATACGCAGTATTTT	TRBV7-6	TRBD1	NA	TRBJ2-3
CAISESSQGPYEQYF	TGTGCCATCAGTGAGTCCTCTCAGGGCCCCTACGAGCAGTACTTC	TRBV10-3	NA	NA	TRBJ2-7
CASSLVVGSGSTDTQYF	TGTGCCAGCAGTTTAGTTGTTGGGAGCGGGAGTACAGATACGCAGTATTTT	TRBV28	TRBD2	many	TRBJ2-3
CASSIGLAGGNEQFF	TGTGCCAGCAGTATAGGACTAGCGGGAGGGAATGAGCAGTTCTTC	TRBV6-1	TRBD2	many	TRBJ2-1
CASSSTAGSLVAGELFF	TGTGCCAGCAGCTCAACCGCCGGGTCGTTGGTGGCCGGGGAGCTGTTTTTT	TRBV12-3/TRBV12-4	NA	few	TRBJ2-2
CASSTQRKDSGLPYEQYF	TGTGCCAGCAGCACACAGAGAAAGGACTCCGGGCTCCCCTACGAGCAGTACTTC	TRBV11-2	NA	NA	TRBJ2-7
CASSPGLTLNTGELFF	TGTGCCAGCAGCCCCGGGCTAACGCTGAACACCGGGGAGCTGTTTTTT	TRBV5-6	NA	NA	TRBJ2-2
CSVGSQALQGTQYF	TGCAGCGTTGGGTCGCAGGCTCTCCAGGGGACCCAGTACTTC	TRBV29-1	NA	few	TRBJ2-5
CATSETGAGTGELFF	TGTGCCACCAGTGAGACAGGGGCGGGGACCGGGGAGCTGTTTTTT	TRBV24-1	TRBD1	many	TRBJ2-2
CASSSNRGDRFPYEQYF	TGTGCCAGCAGCTCCAATAGGGGGGACAGATTTCCCTACGAGCAGTACTTC	TRBV7-2	NA	many	TRBJ2-7
CASSRDGGGYGYTF	TGTGCCAGCAGCCGGGACGGGGGTGGGTATGGCTACACCTTC	TRBV12-3/TRBV12-4	NA	many	TRBJ1-2
CASSLLEKGAKNIQYF	TGTGCCAGCAGTTTATTAGAGAAGGGAGCCAAAAACATTCAGTACTTC	TRBV12-3/TRBV12-4	NA	many	TRBJ2-4
CASSLGTATEAFF	TGTGCCAGCAGCCTTGGGACGGCAACTGAAGCTTTCTTT	TRBV7-9	NA	many	TRBJ1-1
CASSYPHFPGTGSPDTQYF	TGTGCCAGCAGTTACCCGCATTTTCCCGGGACAGGGAGTCCAGATACGCAGTATTTT	TRBV6-5	TRBD1	NA	TRBJ2-3
CAISETGEDEKLFF	TGTGCCATCAGTGAGACAGGGGAGGATGAAAAACTGTTTTTT	TRBV10-3	TRBD1	NA	TRBJ1-4
CTCSFTSLIRQGRFNIQYF	TGTACCTGCAGTTTCACCTCTTTAATTAGACAGGGGAGATTTAACATTCAGTACTTC	TRBV12-3/TRBV12-4	TRBD1	few	TRBJ2-4
CASSSPLGLSYEQYF	TGTGCCAGCAGTTCCCCCCTGGGGCTATCCTACGAGCAGTACTTC	TRBV28	NA	few	TRBJ2-7
CASSIRELDYNEQFF	TGTGCCAGTAGTATACGGGAGTTAGATTACAATGAGCAGTTCTTC	TRBV19	NA	many	TRBJ2-1
CSAGRGYEQYF	TGCAGTGCGGGAAGGGGGTACGAGCAGTACTTC	TRBV20-1	NA	once	TRBJ2-7
CASSSAWDSTNTGELFF	TGTGCCAGCAGTTCCGCCTGGGACTCCACGAACACCGGGGAGCTGTTTTTT	TRBV27	NA	NA	TRBJ2-2
CASSPVGFEQYF	TGTGCCAGCAGCCCAGTGGGGTTCGAGCAGTACTTC	TRBV7-8	NA	NA	TRBJ2-7
CASSPETGQNEKLFF	TGTGCCAGCAGCCCAGAGACAGGGCAAAATGAAAAACTGTTTTTT	TRBV5-5	TRBD1	few	TRBJ1-4
CASSGQSSTDTQYF	TGTGCCAGCAGTGGGCAGAGTAGCACAGATACGCAGTATTTT	TRBV6-1	NA	NA	TRBJ2-3
CSARSQRDYNEQFF	TGCAGTGCTAGAAGTCAGCGGGACTACAATGAGCAGTTCTTC	TRBV20-1	TRBD2	many	TRBJ2-1
CASSFIGARNTEAFF	TGTGCCAGCAGTTTTATAGGGGCTCGGAACACTGAAGCTTTCTTT	TRBV27	NA	few	TRBJ1-1
CASSFAGTVSYNEQFF	TGTGCCAGCAGCTTTGCCGGGACAGTCTCCTACAATGAGCAGTTCTTC	TRBV7-9	TRBD1	many	TRBJ2-1
CASSTGTGELFF	TGTGCCAGCAGTACCGGGACCGGGGAGCTGTTTTTT	TRBV6-5	NA	many	TRBJ2-2
CASSFGGRGHGYTF	TGTGCCAGCAGTTTCGGGGGAAGAGGCCATGGCTACACCTTC	TRBV12-3/TRBV12-4	NA	many	TRBJ1-2
CASGLAGGPYEQYF	TGTGCCAGCGGTCTTGCGGGGGGGCCCTACGAGCAGTACTTC	TRBV12-3/TRBV12-4	TRBD2	few	TRBJ2-7
CASSYPTGGNEQFF	TGTGCCAGCAGTTACCCCACGGGGGGAAATGAGCAGTTCTTC	TRBV6-2/TRBV6-3	TRBD2	many	TRBJ2-1
CASSHMEWTRPNEQFF	TGTGCCAGCAGCCACATGGAGTGGACTAGACCCAATGAGCAGTTCTTC	TRBV3-1	TRBD2	NA	TRBJ2-1
CSARGLGAGANVLTF	TGCAGTGCTAGAGGACTAGGCGCTGGGGCCAACGTCCTGACTTTC	TRBV20-1	NA	NA	TRBJ2-6
CASSQGQGGQETQYF	TGTGCCAGCAGCCAAGGGCAGGGAGGCCAAGAGACCCAGTACTTC	TRBV4-2	NA	NA	TRBJ2-5
CASSPRGTGVHRSYNEQFF	TGTGCCAGCAGCCCACGCGGGACAGGGGTCCACCGCTCCTACAATGAGCAGTTCTTC	TRBV21-1	NA	NA	TRBJ2-1